The present T cell receptor beta chain was sequenced within a study of shared clonotypes between healthy human individuals (dated by TCRdb to about 2020). Study-wide context: Two women and a few men aged 18 to 49 years were included in the cohort. Between about 0.8 and 9 billion PBMCs per donor were obtained by leukapheresis. Libraries were prepared and TCR repertoires were sequenced by different laboratories using diverse techniques, in order to increase sequencing depth and limit assay-specific biases. To estimate repertoire size and how much clonotype sharing occurs between individuals, the study deeply sequenced the blood TCR repertoires of 4 to 6 healthy adults. Study-level results and caveats: The small number of donors limited the genetic and exposure-history diversity represented. Pairwise subsampling indicated that sequencing depth was expected to affect the degree of clonotype sharing among donors. Only blood was sampled, and tissue TCR repertoires likely differ from those in blood.

Using the deep immunoSEQ assay, TCR CDR3 regions were amplified from genomic DNA by multiplex PCR. Genomic DNA extracted from each cell subset was distributed evenly over all wells of several immunoSEQ 96-well plates, and each plate served as one replicate. For unsorted PBMC, each replicate PCR was loaded with about 300 ng genomic DNA, equivalent to roughly 31,000 T cell genomes. Ten immunoSEQ deep assay plates were used to sequence unsorted PBMC genomic DNA. The purified libraries were quantified using a Qubit 3.0 fluorometer, sized with a Bioanalyzer 2100, and then quantified again using the KAPA Library Quantification kit. Each immunoSEQ 96-well plate was sequenced on its own single-read 150-cycle Illumina NextSeq 550 flow cell. The paper's data handling went like this. Because the immunoSEQ output included only junctional sequences and no quality scores, the filtering could not be the same as the filtering used for full-length reads. To assign V/J genes and CDR3, sequences were annotated against IMGT germline references using PyIR, a Python wrapper for IgBLAST v1.9. Reads were removed for weak V/J assignments (E-value above 1e-6), missing CDR3, stop codons, out-of-frame junctions, or ambiguous translated residues. V3J clonotypes were defined by identical inferred V gene, J gene, and CDR3 amino acid sequence. Percentage overlap between repertoires was calculated by dividing the number of shared unique clonotypes by the size of the smaller repertoire. Repertoire richness was assessed with RTK rarefaction, the Chao1 estimator, and Recon v2.1 estimates of unobserved clonotypes. Sourced from immuneACCESS, this table was stored by TCRdb with only in-frame sequences that have V and J called. A share of the clones is absent; for the studies checked, an unresolved V gene accounts for under half, and the remainder has no known explanation. V, J and clone size are taken as reported in that table, and D and trimming were inferred from the DNA itself. The sample yields approximately 510,000 clones; 79% were counted once. The ten most abundant clones make up over 10% of the sample.

The donors were healthy, HIV-negative adults with no recently reported acute infections or vaccinations. Only Caucasian adults living in Nashville, Tennessee, USA were represented among the donors. For unsorted samples, tens of millions of PBMCs were counted, and genomic DNA was extracted using the QIAamp DNA Blood Mini kit. After blood collection by leukapheresis, PBMCs were isolated using Ficoll-Histopaque density gradient centrifugation and then cryopreserved in the vapor phase of liquid nitrogen. This clone was detected ten times or more. It has no known antigen specificity. Base qualities are missing; no much larger clone stands one base away. The germline V gene encodes CDR1 SNHLY and CDR2 FYNNEI. From the cysteine through the phenylalanine, the CDR3 covers 12 amino acids. This entry keeps only the CDR3 DNA: 36 bases, framed from base 1. V drops 2 bases and J drops 15 bases, leaving 13 bases in between.

The V gene is TRBV2 and the J gene is TRBJ1-4; possibly the D gene is TRBD1, per 5 matching bases. The TCR sequence derives from a middle-aged woman in good health. Some clones in this sample may be carry-over from other donors' samples. The sequencing sample was made of PBMCs. The CDR3 has the sequence CASSESPGGMFF. The DNA sequence reads TGTGCCAGCAGTGAATCCCCGGGGGGAATGTTTTTT.